Listed below are T cell receptor beta chains from one sample, sequenced in a study of T cell changes during pregnancy in multiple sclerosis. The protocol was immunoSEQ multiplex PCR, while the TCRdb copy is restricted to in-frame clones and leaves out a portion. The table lists more than 55,000 clones, around nine tenths of them singletons. This material consisted of peripheral blood, taken in the first trimester of pregnancy. These receptors originate from a female donor in good health, enrolled as a control in a pregnancy study. The CDR3 runs from the conserved cysteine through the conserved F or W. Each record gives: D gene, V gene, clone size, J gene, CDR3 DNA, CDR3 protein. The D gene is left open where the match is weak. Size values are once, few and many counts, or a class for expanded clones, and some rows have none.

NA	TRBV2	few	TRBJ2-7	TGTGCCAGCACCCCGGACAGCTACGAGCAGTACTTC	CASTPDSYEQYF
TRBD2	TRBV6-6	once	TRBJ2-7	TGTGCCAGCAAGGGTCGGGACTACTTAGTCTACGAGCAGTACTTC	CASKGRDYLVYEQYF
NA	TRBV5-6	NA	TRBJ1-4	TGTGCCAGCAGCTTGACAGGTGAAAAACTGTTTTTT	CASSLTGEKLFF
TRBD1	TRBV9	NA	TRBJ1-5	TGTGCCAGCAGCGTAGACGGACAGGGGAATCAGCCCCAGCATTTT	CASSVDGQGNQPQHF
TRBD1	TRBV19	NA	TRBJ1-1	TGTGCCAGCAGGACAGGGACCTTCATGAACACTGAAGCTTTCTTT	CASRTGTFMNTEAFF
NA	TRBV2	NA	TRBJ2-3	TGTGCCAGCAGTGAAGGCGGCTCTACAGATACGCAGTATTTT	CASSEGGSTDTQYF
NA	TRBV19	NA	TRBJ2-7	TGTGCCAGTAGTATCCGAGATGCACCCTCCTACGAGCAGTACTTC	CASSIRDAPSYEQYF
TRBD1	TRBV10-2	NA	TRBJ2-1	TGCGCCAGCAGTGAGCTGCCCGGGACAGGGTCCTCCAATGAGCAGTTCTTC	CASSELPGTGSSNEQFF
TRBD1	TRBV7-9	NA	TRBJ1-3	TGTGCCAGCACCGTAGGACAGGGTGGTGGAAACACCATATATTTT	CASTVGQGGGNTIYF
NA	TRBV6-4	NA	TRBJ2-2	TGTGCCAGCAGGGGCATTGAGTTTACGAACACCGGGGAGCTGTTTTTT	CASRGIEFTNTGELFF
NA	TRBV11-1	NA	TRBJ2-1	TGTGCCAGCAGCTTTGGAGGGGCCGAGAATGAGCAGTTCTTC	CASSFGGAENEQFF
TRBD1	TRBV9	NA	TRBJ1-1	TGTGCCAGCAGAAGACAGGGGGCGAACACTGAAGCTTTCTTT	CASRRQGANTEAFF
NA	TRBV5-1	NA	TRBJ2-1	TGCGCCAGCAGCCCAGGGCAATTGAGCTCCTACAATGAGCAGTTCTTC	CASSPGQLSSYNEQFF
TRBD1	TRBV19	NA	TRBJ1-1	TGTGCCAGTAGTACGACAGGGTCCCCAATGAACACTGAAGCTTTCTTT	CASSTTGSPMNTEAFF
TRBD1	TRBV11-2	NA	TRBJ1-5	TGTGCCAGCAGCTTAAAGACAGGGGATCAGCCCCAGCATTTT	CASSLKTGDQPQHF
NA	TRBV7-9	NA	TRBJ1-2	TGTGCCAGCAGCTTAAGAAGGGGGGGCCTTAGTGGCTACACCTTC	CASSLRRGGLSGYTF
TRBD2	TRBV9	NA	TRBJ2-1	TGTGCCAGCAGCGTAGGGCTAGCGGAATACAATGAGCAGTTCTTC	CASSVGLAEYNEQFF
TRBD2	TRBV7-9	NA	TRBJ2-1	TGTGCCGGATCCGGGACTAGCGGGAGACTCCGCTCCTACAATGAGCAGTTCTTC	CAGSGTSGRLRSYNEQFF
NA	TRBV27	NA	TRBJ1-1	TGTGCCAGCAGTCCTACGGTACTGAACACTGAAGCTTTCTTT	CASSPTVLNTEAFF
NA	TRBV2	NA	TRBJ1-2	TGTGCCAGCAGTGCTTCAGGGTATGGCTACACCTTC	CASSASGYGYTF
TRBD2	TRBV11-2	NA	TRBJ2-7	TGTGCCAGCAGCTTAGGATCGAGGACTAGCGGGGAAATCGAGCAGTACTTC	CASSLGSRTSGEIEQYF
NA	TRBV10-3	NA	TRBJ1-2	TGTGCCATTAGTGGGAACAGGGACGCCTACACCTTC	CAISGNRDAYTF
NA	TRBV4-1	NA	TRBJ2-6	TGCGCCAGCAGCCACCCCGGGACACCGGTTAGATCAGTCCTGACTTTC	CASSHPGTPVRSVLTF
NA	TRBV5-5	NA	TRBJ1-5	TGTGCCAGCAGCCCAGTAAATCAGCCCCAGCATTTT	CASSPVNQPQHF
NA	TRBV28	once	TRBJ1-4	TGTGCCAGCAGGGCCGGGTTTAATGAAAAACTGTTTTTT	CASRAGFNEKLFF
TRBD1	TRBV2	NA	TRBJ1-5	TGTGCCAGCAGTCCCGGACAGGGGGGGAATCAGCCCCAGCATTTT	CASSPGQGGNQPQHF
TRBD2	TRBV6-1	NA	TRBJ2-3	TGTGCCAGCAGCCGCCTAGCGGGGACCACAGATACGCAGTATTTT	CASSRLAGTTDTQYF
NA	TRBV27	once	TRBJ1-4	TGTGCCAGCAGTTTTACCGGACAACGGACGCGAGGTGAAAAACTGTTTTTT	CASSFTGQRTRGEKLFF
TRBD1	TRBV7-9	NA	TRBJ2-1	TGTGCCAGCAGCTTAACAGGGGGGTCAACAGATGAGCAGTTCTTC	CASSLTGGSTDEQFF
TRBD1	TRBV6-1	NA	TRBJ2-7	TGTGCCAGCAGCCCTAGGGACAGGGTATGGGACGAGCAGTACTTC	CASSPRDRVWDEQYF
TRBD2	TRBV27	NA	TRBJ2-1	TGTGCCAACCCCCACTGCGGGAGGCCAACATACAATGAGCAGTTCTTC	CANPHCGRPTYNEQFF
TRBD2	TRBV7-2	NA	TRBJ2-7	TGTGCCAGCAGCTTCGGCGGGGGAGGATACGAGCAGTACTTC	CASSFGGGGYEQYF